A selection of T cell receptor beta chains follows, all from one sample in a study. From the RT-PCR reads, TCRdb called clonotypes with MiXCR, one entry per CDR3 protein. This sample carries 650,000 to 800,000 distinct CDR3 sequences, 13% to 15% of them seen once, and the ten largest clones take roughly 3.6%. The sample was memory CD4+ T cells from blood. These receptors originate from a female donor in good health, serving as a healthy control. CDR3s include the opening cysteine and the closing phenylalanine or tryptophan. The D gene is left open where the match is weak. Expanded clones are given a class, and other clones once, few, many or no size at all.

TGTGCCACCCAGAACTCAGACAGGGGAGTGAACTATGGCTACACCTTC	CATQNSDRGVNYGYTF	few	TRBV6-1	TRBJ1-2	TRBD1
TGTGCCAGCAGCTTTCAAAGCGGGAGGGTCACAGATACGCAGTATTTT	CASSFQSGRVTDTQYF	-	TRBV7-2	TRBJ2-3	TRBD2
TGTGCCAGCCAACGGAGGTTGTACCAAGAGACCCAGTACTTC	CASQRRLYQETQYF	few	TRBV27	TRBJ2-5	-
TGCGCCAGCAGCTTGAATGGGGGTGAGCCCTACGAGCAGTACTTC	CASSLNGGEPYEQYF	-	TRBV5-1	TRBJ2-7	-
TGCGCCAGCAGCTTGGGTCCCCCTCCATCCTACGAGCAGTACTTC	CASSLGPPPSYEQYF	-	TRBV5-1	TRBJ2-7	-
TGTGCCAGCAGCTCCACTCGGGGACTAGCGGAATACAATGAGCAGTTCTTC	CASSSTRGLAEYNEQFF	few	TRBV6-5	TRBJ2-1	TRBD2
TGCAGCGCGGGAACAGGGGCGAACACCGGGGAGCAGTACTTC	CSAGTGANTGEQYF	-	TRBV29-1	TRBJ2-7	TRBD1
TGTGCCAGCAGCCAGGTGTCCGCCTATGGCTACACCTTC	CASSQVSAYGYTF	few	TRBV12-3/TRBV12-4	TRBJ1-2	-
TGTGCCAGCAGCACTAGCGGGTCCTACAATGAGCAGTTCTTC	CASSTSGSYNEQFF	many	TRBV9	TRBJ2-1	TRBD2
TGCAGCGTTGCAGGGGCGATAGAGTATGAAAAACTGTTTTTT	CSVAGAIEYEKLFF	-	TRBV29-1	TRBJ1-4	-
TGCAGTGCCCAGTGGGGTCAAGGGACCCAGTACTTC	CSAQWGQGTQYF	few	TRBV20-1	TRBJ2-5	-
TGTGCCAGCAGCAACCATCAGGGGTTGGGAATGTCGCAGTACTTC	CASSNHQGLGMSQYF	many	TRBV7-2	TRBJ2-7	-
TGCGCCAGCAGCGCGGGACAGGGTCTGCGGGGCTACACCTTC	CASSAGQGLRGYTF	few	TRBV5-1	TRBJ1-2	TRBD1
TGTGCCAGCAGTCAGGTAACCAATGAAGCTTTCTTT	CASSQVTNEAFF	-	TRBV7-9	TRBJ1-1	-
TGCAGTGCTAGGGCTACCGGGACAGGGGGGCGAGGCGAGCAGTACTTC	CSARATGTGGRGEQYF	-	TRBV20-1	TRBJ2-7	TRBD1
TGTGCCATCAGTGCATTTTCGGGGGCGAGGACCGGGGAGCTGTTTTTT	CAISAFSGARTGELFF	few	TRBV10-3	TRBJ2-2	-
TGTGCCAGCAGCTTAGGGACGGTGACCTACAATGAGCAGTTCTTC	CASSLGTVTYNEQFF	many	TRBV7-9	TRBJ2-1	-
TGTGCCAGCAGTCCTATGGGGCCGAACACCGGGGAGCTGTTTTTT	CASSPMGPNTGELFF	-	TRBV5-5	TRBJ2-2	-
TGTGCCAGCAGGGAGACAGGGAAGAACACCGGGGAGCTGTTTTTT	CASRETGKNTGELFF	many	TRBV12-3/TRBV12-4	TRBJ2-2	TRBD1
TGTGCCAGCAGCCACCGAAAGAAAGGGACAGCCTACAATGAGCAGTTCTTC	CASSHRKKGTAYNEQFF	once	TRBV3-1	TRBJ2-1	TRBD1
TGTGCCAGCAGTTTCTCTTTATTCGGTGAGGAGACCCAGTACTTC	CASSFSLFGEETQYF	many	TRBV12-3/TRBV12-4	TRBJ2-5	-
TGTGCCAGCATCGACGACACAGGGTCCCTAGGGCGTAGCTATGGCTACACCTTC	CASIDDTGSLGRSYGYTF	-	TRBV6-6	TRBJ1-2	-
TGCGCCAGCAGCTTGGAACTAGCGGGAGTGGGCGATACGCAGTATTTT	CASSLELAGVGDTQYF	-	TRBV5-1	TRBJ2-3	TRBD2
TGCAGTGCAATAGATGGACTAGCGGCGAACACCGGGGAGCTGTTTTTT	CSAIDGLAANTGELFF	few	TRBV20-1	TRBJ2-2	TRBD2
TGTGCCAGCAGCGCTAGCGGGTCCGTCTACGAGCAGTACTTC	CASSASGSVYEQYF	many	TRBV9	TRBJ2-7	TRBD2
TGTGCCAGTAGTATGAACATTAACACTGAAGCTTTCTTT	CASSMNINTEAFF	-	TRBV19	TRBJ1-1	-
TGTGCCAGCACCCTGAGTATGGGGGCCAGCACAGATACGCAGTATTTT	CASTLSMGASTDTQYF	few	TRBV6-1	TRBJ2-3	-
TGTGCCAGCGGTGTCGGACTAGCGGGCAACGAAGAGACCCAGTACTTC	CASGVGLAGNEETQYF	many	TRBV7-9	TRBJ2-5	TRBD2
TGTGCCAGCGGAGGGGGGGCTACCGATGAGCAGTTCTTC	CASGGGATDEQFF	-	TRBV25-1	TRBJ2-1	-
TGTGCCTGGAGTGTTGCTGGGACGCAGAATTACAATGAGCAGTTCTTC	CAWSVAGTQNYNEQFF	few	TRBV30	TRBJ2-1	-
TGCAGCGTTATAAGCGCTTCTAGCACAGATACGCAGTATTTT	CSVISASSTDTQYF	many	TRBV29-1	TRBJ2-3	-
TGTGCCAGCAGCTTTAAGGGGAACACCGGGGAGCTGTTTTTT	CASSFKGNTGELFF	-	TRBV7-3	TRBJ2-2	-
TGCAGTGCTCACGAAGGGGGTAGTAGCGGTCCCTACGAGCAGTACTTC	CSAHEGGSSGPYEQYF	-	TRBV20-1	TRBJ2-7	-
TGTGCCACAAAACGGACCCTAACAACTAATGAAAAACTGTTTTTT	CATKRTLTTNEKLFF	many	TRBV10-3	TRBJ1-4	-
TGTGCCAGCATAGGAGGGCTAAACTATGGCTACACCTTC	CASIGGLNYGYTF	-	TRBV2	TRBJ1-2	-
TGCGCCAGCAGCTTGAGGGATAGGGGCCAGGTAAGGAACACTGAAGCTTTCTTT	CASSLRDRGQVRNTEAFF	-	TRBV5-1	TRBJ1-1	-
TGTGCCAGCAGCTTAATTGTCTATGGCTACACCTTC	CASSLIVYGYTF	-	TRBV7-8	TRBJ1-2	-